This T cell receptor beta chain was recorded in a study of blood T cells in healthy people across ages (dated by TCRdb to between 2014 and 2017). For the wider study: In model experiments, roughly one uniquely barcoded TCR beta cDNA molecule per two T cells was captured by template switching. The study measured age-related changes in TCR beta repertoire diversity using deep sequencing normalized with unique cDNA molecular identifiers. Donors were grouped into four age groups: young (average approximately 16 years), middle-aged (roughly 38), aged (about 60) and long-lived (82). To avoid experimental bias, donors of different ages were spread randomly across the sequencing lanes. For two donors (one aged 18 to 29 and one aged 80 or older), the study analyzed two additional independent replicas of 1 million unique cDNA reads from the same blood draw.

Library prep was done by 5' RACE. Sequencing used an Illumina HiSeq 2500. The second PCR ran for roughly 6 to 11 cycles and used a J-beta primer mix along with a sample-barcoded 5' primer. A unique molecular identifier was introduced onto each TCR beta cDNA molecule by a template-switch 5' adaptor carrying 12 random nucleotides. Each sample yielded at least 2.5 million CDR3-containing paired-end reads. All of the RNA was converted into first-strand cDNA using the Mint cDNA synthesis kit, with a TRBC-specific oligonucleotide serving as the primer. All cDNA was treated with uracil-DNA glycosylase and then went through a first 18-cycle PCR with the universal primers M1SS and BC2_uni_R. The original methods were these. Normalization of each sample was performed by random selection of 1 million high-quality reads, each carrying a distinct molecular identifier. Instead of being binned into consensus sequences, reads with shared molecular identifiers were discarded. MiTCR, with a Q25 quality threshold and the strictest error-elimination algorithm, was used for CDR3 identification, clonotype clustering and error correction. Lower-bound total TCR beta diversity was estimated with a nonparametric unseen species model using Euler transformation. In-frame beta chains were kept once TCRdb had trimmed the public reads at Q25 with fastp and called clones with MiXCR. Rows are combined by CDR3 protein, so each entry shows the most common genes and DNA. TCRdb, not the authors, supplied the V and J calls. Here the sample has some 730,000 distinct CDR3 sequences; about a fifth occur a single time. About 22% of the sample goes to the ten largest clones.

Turning to this clonotype: Which antigen it targets is not known. Base quality data are lacking; no much larger clone is found one base away.

Systemically healthy Caucasian individuals from Russia, some 38 in total and aged roughly 6 to 95 years, were included as donors. Each donor gave ten milliliters of peripheral blood, collected into EDTA-treated Vacutainer tubes. PBMCs were isolated by Ficoll-Paque density-gradient centrifugation, with at least 7 million obtained per sample. Total RNA was extracted from PBMCs with Trizol reagent, with at least 6 micrograms obtained per sample. Naive CD45RAhigh/CD27high T cell percentages were measured by flow cytometry on a PBMC aliquot from every donor. Reading the germline V gene (reference sequence) gives CDR1 LGHDT and CDR2 YNNKEL. The CDR3 holds 18 amino acids from the cysteine to the phenylalanine. CDR3 DNA only is kept here, 54 bases in frame from base 1. Here V drops 1 base and J drops 0 bases, and the junction holds 6 bases not matched to any gene. Results the study describes overall, beyond this receptor: Conclusive comparison of naive and antigen-experienced compartments was prevented by the profiling of bulk unsorted PBMCs. Observed TCR beta diversity correlated strongly with the percentage of naive T cells measured by flow cytometry. Observed TCR beta diversity per million T cells fell roughly linearly with age, and a significant reduction was already apparent by age about 43. Donor CMV infection status was unknown, potentially confounding age-related changes in expanded clonotypes. Total diversity estimates from one million sequenced T cells were considered lower bounds and underestimates. Compared with the aged group, the long-lived group had more naive CD4+ T cells, fewer expanded clones and increased TCR diversity, a pattern suggesting age selection.

Sequenced: blood. This sequence originates from a man aged 65-85 years in good health. The chain is assembled from TRBV3-1 and TRBJ2-3; TRBD2 aligns with 11 central bases. The bases read TGTGCCAGCAGCCAAGGACTAGCGGGATCTACTAGCACAGATACGCAGTATTTT. It is translated as CASSQGLAGSTSTDTQYF.